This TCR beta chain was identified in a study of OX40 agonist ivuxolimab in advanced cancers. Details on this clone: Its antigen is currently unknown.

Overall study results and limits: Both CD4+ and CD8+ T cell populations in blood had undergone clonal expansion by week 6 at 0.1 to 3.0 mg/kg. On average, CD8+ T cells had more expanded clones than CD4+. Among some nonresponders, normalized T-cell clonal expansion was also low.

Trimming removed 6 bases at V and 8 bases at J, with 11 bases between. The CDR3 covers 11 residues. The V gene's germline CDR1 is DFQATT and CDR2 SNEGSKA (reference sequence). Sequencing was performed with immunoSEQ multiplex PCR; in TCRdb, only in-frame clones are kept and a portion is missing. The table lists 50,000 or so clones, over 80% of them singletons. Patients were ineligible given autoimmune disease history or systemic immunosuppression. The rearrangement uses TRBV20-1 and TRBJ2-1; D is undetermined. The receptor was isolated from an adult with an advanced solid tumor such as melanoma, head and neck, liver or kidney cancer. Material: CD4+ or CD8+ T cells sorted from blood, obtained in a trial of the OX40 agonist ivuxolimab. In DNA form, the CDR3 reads TGCAGTGCCCGGCGCCGGCATGAGCAGTTCTTC. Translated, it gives CSARRRHEQFF.